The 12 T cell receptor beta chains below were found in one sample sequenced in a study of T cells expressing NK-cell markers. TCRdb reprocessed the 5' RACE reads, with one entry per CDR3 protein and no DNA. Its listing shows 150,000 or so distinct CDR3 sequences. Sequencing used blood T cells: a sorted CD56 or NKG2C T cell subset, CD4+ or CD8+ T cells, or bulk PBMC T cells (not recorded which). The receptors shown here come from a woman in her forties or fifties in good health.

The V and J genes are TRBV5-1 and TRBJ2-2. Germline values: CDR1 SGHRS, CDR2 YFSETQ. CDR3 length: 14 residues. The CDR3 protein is CASSLAVNTGELFF. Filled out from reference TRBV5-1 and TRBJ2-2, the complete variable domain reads KAGVTQTPRYLIKTRGQQVTLSCSPISGHRSVSWYQQTPGQGLQFLFEYFSETQRNKGNFPGRFSGRQFSNSRSEMNVSTLELGDSALYLCASSLAVNTGELFFGEGSRLTVL.

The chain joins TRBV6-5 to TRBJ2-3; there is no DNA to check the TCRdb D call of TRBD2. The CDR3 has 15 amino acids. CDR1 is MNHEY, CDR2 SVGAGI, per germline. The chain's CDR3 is CASSYGRAGTDTQYF.

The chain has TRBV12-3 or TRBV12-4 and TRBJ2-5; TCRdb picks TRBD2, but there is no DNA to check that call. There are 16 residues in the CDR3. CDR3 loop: CASSLGTGRVTETQYF.

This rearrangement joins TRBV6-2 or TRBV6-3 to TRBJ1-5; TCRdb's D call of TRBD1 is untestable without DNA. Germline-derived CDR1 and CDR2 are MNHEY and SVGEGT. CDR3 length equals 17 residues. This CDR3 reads CASSLRGTGDSGWPQHF.

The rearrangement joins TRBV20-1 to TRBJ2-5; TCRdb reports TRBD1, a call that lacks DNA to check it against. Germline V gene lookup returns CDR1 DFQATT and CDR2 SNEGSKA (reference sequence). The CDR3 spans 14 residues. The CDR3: CSARDGQHRETQYF.

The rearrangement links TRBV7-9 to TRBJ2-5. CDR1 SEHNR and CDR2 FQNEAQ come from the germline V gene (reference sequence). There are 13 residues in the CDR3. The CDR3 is CASSLEYTETQYF.

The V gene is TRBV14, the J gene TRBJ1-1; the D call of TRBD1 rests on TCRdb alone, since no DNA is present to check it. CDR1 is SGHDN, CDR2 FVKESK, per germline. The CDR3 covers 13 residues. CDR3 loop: CASSQDRGLEAFF.

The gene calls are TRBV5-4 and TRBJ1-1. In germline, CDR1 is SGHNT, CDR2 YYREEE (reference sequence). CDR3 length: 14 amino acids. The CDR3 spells CASWDGGPTTEAFF.

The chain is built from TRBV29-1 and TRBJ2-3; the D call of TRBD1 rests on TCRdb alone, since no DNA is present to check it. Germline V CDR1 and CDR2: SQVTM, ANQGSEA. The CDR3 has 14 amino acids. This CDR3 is CSVEGTGAPDTQYF.

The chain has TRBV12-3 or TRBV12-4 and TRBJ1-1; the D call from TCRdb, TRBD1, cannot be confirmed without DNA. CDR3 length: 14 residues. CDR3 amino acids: CASSHLTGATEAFF.

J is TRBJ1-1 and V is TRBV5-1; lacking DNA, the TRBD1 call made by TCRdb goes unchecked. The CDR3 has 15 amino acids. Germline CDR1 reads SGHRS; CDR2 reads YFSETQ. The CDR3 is CASSWRQGANTEAFF.

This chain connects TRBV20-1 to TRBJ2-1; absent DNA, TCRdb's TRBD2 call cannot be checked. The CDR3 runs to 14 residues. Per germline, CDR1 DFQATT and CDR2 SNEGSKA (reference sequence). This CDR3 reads CSALTSGSYNEQFF.